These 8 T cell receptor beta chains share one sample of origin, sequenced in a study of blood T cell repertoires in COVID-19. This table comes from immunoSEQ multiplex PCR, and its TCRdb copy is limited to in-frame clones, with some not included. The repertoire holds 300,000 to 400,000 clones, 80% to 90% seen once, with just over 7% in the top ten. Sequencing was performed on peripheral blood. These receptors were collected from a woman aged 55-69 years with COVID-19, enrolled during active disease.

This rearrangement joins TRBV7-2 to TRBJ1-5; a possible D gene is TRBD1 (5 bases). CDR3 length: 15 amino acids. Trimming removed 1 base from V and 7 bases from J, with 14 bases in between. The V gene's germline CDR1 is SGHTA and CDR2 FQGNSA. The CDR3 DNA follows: TGTGCCAGCAGCTTAGGCGCCAGGGAAGGCCAGCCCCAGCATTTT. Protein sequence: CASSLGAREGQPQHF.

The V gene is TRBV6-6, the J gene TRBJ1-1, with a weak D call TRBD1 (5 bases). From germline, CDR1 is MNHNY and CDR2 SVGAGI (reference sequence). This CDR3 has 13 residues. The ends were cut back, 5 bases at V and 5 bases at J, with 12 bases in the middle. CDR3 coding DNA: TGTGCCAGCAGTAAACCGGGGGGGACTGAAGCTTTCTTT. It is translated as CASSKPGGTEAFF.

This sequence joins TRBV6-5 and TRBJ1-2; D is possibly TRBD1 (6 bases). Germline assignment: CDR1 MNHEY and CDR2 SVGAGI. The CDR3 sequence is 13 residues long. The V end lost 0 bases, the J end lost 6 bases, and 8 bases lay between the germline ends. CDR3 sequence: CASSYSGDNGYTF. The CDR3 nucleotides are TGTGCCAGCAGTTACTCAGGGGACAATGGCTACACCTTC.

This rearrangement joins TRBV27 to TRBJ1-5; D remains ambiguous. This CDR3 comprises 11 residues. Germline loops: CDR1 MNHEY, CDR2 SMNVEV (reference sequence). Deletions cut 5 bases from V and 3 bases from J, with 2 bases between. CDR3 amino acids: CASSLNQPQHF. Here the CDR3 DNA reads TGTGCCAGCAGTCTCAATCAGCCCCAGCATTTT.

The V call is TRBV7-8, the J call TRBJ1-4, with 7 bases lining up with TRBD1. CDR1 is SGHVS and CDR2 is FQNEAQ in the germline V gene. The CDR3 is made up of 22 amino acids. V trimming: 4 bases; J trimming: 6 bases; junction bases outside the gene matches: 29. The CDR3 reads CASSSPKDRVTPLRRRDEKLFF. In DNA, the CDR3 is TGTGCCAGCAGCTCCCCCAAAGACAGGGTGACTCCCCTTCGTCGTAGGGATGAAAAACTGTTTTTT. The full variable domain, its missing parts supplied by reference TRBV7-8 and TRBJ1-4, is GAGVSQSPRYKVAKRGQDVALRCDPISGHVSLFWYQQALGQGPEFLTYFQNEAQLDKSGLPSDRFFAERPEGSVSTLKIQRTQQEDSAVYLCASSSPKDRVTPLRRRDEKLFFGSGTQLSVL.

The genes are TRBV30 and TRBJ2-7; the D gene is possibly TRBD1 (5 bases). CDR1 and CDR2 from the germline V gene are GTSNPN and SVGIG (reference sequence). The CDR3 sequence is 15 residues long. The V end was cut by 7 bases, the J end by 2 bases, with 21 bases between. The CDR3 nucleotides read TGTGCCTCTAAGCGCAGGACACTGATCGCCTACGAGCAGTACTTC. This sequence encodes CASKRRTLIAYEQYF.

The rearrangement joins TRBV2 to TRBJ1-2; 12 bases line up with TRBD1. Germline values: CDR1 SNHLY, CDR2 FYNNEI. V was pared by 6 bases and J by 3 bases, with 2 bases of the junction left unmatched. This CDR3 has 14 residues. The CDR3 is CASRGTGGDYGYTF. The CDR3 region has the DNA TGTGCCAGCAGAGGGACAGGGGGCGACTATGGCTACACCTTC.

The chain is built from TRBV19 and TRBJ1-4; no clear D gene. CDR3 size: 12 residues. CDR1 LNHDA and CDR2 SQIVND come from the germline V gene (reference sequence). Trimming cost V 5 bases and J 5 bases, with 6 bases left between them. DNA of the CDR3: TGTGCCAGTAGTTTTTTAAATGAAAAACTGTTTTTT. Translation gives CASSFLNEKLFF.